The source of this TCR beta chain is a study of cytomegalovirus exposure and HLA in healthy donors (dated by TCRdb to the late 2010s). For the study in its entirety: According to a later analysis, one platform produced both the 110 or so validation repertoires and the 666 repertoires of the first cohort. The study combined high-throughput TCR immunosequencing, statistical association of individual TCRs with disease status, and machine learning to predict cytomegalovirus infection status. The study was designed to test whether signatures of past pathogen exposure could be identified by cataloging public T cell receptors. Along with the roughly 670-subject first cohort, a separate validation cohort of 120 different subjects was used. What the authors observed across the whole study: While some public TCRs were present in many individuals, most TCR sequences turned up only very rarely across donors. In vitro tests confirmed that a few of the cytomegalovirus-associated TCR beta chains recognize cytomegalovirus antigens. The authors suggested that the approach could potentially be generalized to other disease states and immunological phenotypes. Subsequent analysis determined that TCRs grouped into clusters in the first cohort also showed a tendency toward co-occurrence across the 90 to 150 validation repertoires, and 85% to 95% of cluster scores exceeded 0. Cytomegalovirus status was reported to be diagnosed by the classifier with high specificity and sensitivity in both the original and validation cohorts. The validation cohort had no HLA typing available for a later analysis, so co-occurrence within that cohort was assessed over all 120 or so repertoires. In the study, some 160 TCR beta chains were listed as associated with cytomegalovirus.

Library preparation was by the immunoSEQ multiplex PCR assay. The authors' analysis ran thus. A statistical classification framework was built for diagnosing cytomegalovirus status from the catalog of TCR beta chain sequences. Held by TCRdb, this immuneACCESS table contains in-frame sequences only and omits some clones. Under half of the omission traces to an unresolved V gene where checked; the cause of the rest is unknown. V, J and clone size are taken as reported in that table, and D and trimming were inferred from the DNA itself. For this sample there are around 100,000 clones; 85% appear just once. In total, the top ten clones hold roughly 22% of the sample. The donors were included in the validation cohort of over a hundred subjects, a group kept apart from the approximately 670-subject first cohort. About this clone itself: What antigen it recognizes has not been identified. No clone much larger than this one lies a single base away; base qualities are absent. This same CDR3 is encoded by further DNA sequences in the sample.

CDR1 GTSNPN and CDR2 SVGIG are derived from the germline V gene (reference sequence). Trimming takes 1 base off V and 7 bases off J; junction bases not matched to a gene: 4. From the cysteine up to the phenylalanine, the CDR3 has a length of 13 residues. The kept DNA is CDR3 alone, 39 bases in frame from the first base. Specimen: PBMCs. The clonotype was recovered from a man aged 18 to 30 in good health and CMV-seropositive. Recombination joined TRBV30 with TRBJ1-5, and TRBD1 matches 7 of the central bases. CDR3 sequence: CAWSGGGGQPQHF. The sequenced DNA is TGTGCCTGGAGTGGAGGGGGCGGACAGCCCCAGCATTTT.